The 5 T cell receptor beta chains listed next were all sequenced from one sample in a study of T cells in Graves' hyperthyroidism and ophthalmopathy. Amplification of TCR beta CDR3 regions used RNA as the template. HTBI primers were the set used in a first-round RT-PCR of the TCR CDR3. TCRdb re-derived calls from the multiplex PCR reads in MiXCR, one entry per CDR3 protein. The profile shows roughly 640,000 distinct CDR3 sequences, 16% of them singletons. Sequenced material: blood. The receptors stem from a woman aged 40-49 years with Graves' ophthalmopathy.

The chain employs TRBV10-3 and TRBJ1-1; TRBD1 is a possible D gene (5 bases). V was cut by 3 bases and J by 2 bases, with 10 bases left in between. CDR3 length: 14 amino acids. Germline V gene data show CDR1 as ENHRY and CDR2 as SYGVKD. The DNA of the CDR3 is TGTGCCATCAGTGACAGACAGACCAACACTGAAGCTTTCTTT. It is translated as CAISDRQTNTEAFF.

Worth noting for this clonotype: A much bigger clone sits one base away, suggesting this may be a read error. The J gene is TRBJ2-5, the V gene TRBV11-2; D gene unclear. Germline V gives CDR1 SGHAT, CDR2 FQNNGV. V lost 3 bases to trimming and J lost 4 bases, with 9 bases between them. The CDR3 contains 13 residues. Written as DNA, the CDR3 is TGTGCCAGCAGCTTTTTCTTTCGAGAGACCCAGTACTTC. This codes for CASSFFFRETQYF. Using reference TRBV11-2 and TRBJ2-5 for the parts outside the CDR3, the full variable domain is EAGVAQSPRYKIIEKRQSVAFWCNPISGHATLYWYQQILGQGPKLLIQFQNNGVVDDSQLPKDRFSAERLKGVDSTLKIQPAKLEDSAVYLCASSFFFRETQYFGPGTRLLVL.

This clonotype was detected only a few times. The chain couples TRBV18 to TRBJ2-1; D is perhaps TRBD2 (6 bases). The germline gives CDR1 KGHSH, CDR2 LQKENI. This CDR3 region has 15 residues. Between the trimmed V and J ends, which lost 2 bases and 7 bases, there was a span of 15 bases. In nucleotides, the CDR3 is TGTGCCAGCTCACCAGGTTTAGCGGAGTGGAATGAGCAGTTCTTC. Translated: CASSPGLAEWNEQFF.

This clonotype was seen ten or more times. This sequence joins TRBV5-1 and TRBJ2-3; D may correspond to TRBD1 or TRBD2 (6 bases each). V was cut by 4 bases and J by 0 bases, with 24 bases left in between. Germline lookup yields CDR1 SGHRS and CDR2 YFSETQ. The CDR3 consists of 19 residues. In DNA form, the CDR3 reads TGCGCCAGCAGCGGGGGGCTCGTCCTGAGAATTTATAGCACAGATACGCAGTATTTT. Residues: CASSGGLVLRIYSTDTQYF.

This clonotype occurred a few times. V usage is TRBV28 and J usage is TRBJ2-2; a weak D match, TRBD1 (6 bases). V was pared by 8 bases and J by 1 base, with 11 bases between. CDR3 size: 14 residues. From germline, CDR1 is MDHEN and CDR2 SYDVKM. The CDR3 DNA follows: TGTGCCAGCTTCCCGGGACAGAACACCGGGGAGCTGTTTTTT. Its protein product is CASFPGQNTGELFF.